This T cell receptor (beta chain) was sequenced in a study of T cells of healthy individuals. In this sample, this clonotype turned up a few times. TCRdb reprocessed the 5' RACE reads via MiXCR and lists one record per CDR3 protein. The repertoire holds about 96,000 distinct CDR3 sequences, with roughly a sixth as singletons. Germline lookup yields CDR1 LNHDA and CDR2 SQIVND (reference sequence). Unmatched junction bases numbered 18, after V lost 1 base and J lost 8 bases. This CDR3 has 19 residues. The chain has TRBV19 and TRBJ2-1, with 9 bases identical to TRBD2. The clonotype originates from a human donor in good health. In DNA form, the CDR3 reads TGTGCCAGTAGTATAGGGGTCTTTGAGTGGCGGGAGGGCCGAGATGAGCAGTTCTTC. Amino acid sequence: CASSIGVFEWREGRDEQFF.